The following is a TCR beta chain sequence with its context. Study members were between about 18 and 95 years old and lived in 20 to 30 US regions. Participants' reported clinical history set cohort assignment. The data stem from a study of blood T cell repertoires in COVID-19. Whole-study context: Collection of acute and convalescent COVID-19 samples took place in the United States, Italy and Spain.

Under the authors' procedure: Reference gene primer amplification gave nucleated cell count estimates. This table comes from immunoSEQ multiplex PCR, and its TCRdb copy is limited to in-frame clones, with some not included. The DNA was the basis for D and trimming; V, J and clone size are from that table. The table lists hundreds of thousands of clones, about 88% of them singletons. This receptor was taken from a woman between 18 and 29 years old who had been exposed to COVID-19. The sequenced material came from PBMCs or T cells enriched from blood (not recorded which).

CDR3 protein: CASSQGLGNSGNTIYF. In DNA form, the CDR3 reads TGTGCCAGCAGCCAAGGTCTCGGTAACTCTGGAAACACCATATATTTT. V usage is TRBV3-1 (or the pseudogene TRBV3-2) and J usage is TRBJ1-3; no reliable D call. The V end was cut by 1 base, the J end by 0 bases, with 10 bases between. The CDR3 runs to 16 residues. CDR1 and CDR2 from the germline V gene are LGHDT and YNNKEL (reference sequence).